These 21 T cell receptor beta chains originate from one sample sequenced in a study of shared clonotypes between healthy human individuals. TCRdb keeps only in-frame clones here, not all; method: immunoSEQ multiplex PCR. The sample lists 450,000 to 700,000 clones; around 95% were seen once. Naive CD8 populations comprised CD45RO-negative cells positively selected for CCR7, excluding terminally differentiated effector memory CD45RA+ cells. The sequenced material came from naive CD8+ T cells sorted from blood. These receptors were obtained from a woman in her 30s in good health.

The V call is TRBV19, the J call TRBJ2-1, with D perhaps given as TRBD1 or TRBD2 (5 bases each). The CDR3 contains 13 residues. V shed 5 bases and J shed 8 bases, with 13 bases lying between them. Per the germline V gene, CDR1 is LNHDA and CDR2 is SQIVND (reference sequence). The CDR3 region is CASSPLPGHEQFF. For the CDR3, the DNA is TGTGCCAGTAGTCCCCTACCGGGGCATGAGCAGTTCTTC.

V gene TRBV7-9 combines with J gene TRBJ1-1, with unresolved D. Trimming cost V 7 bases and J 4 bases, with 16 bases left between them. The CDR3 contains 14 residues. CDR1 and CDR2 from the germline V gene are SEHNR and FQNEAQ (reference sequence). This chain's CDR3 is CASTSRVSGTEAFF. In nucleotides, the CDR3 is TGTGCCAGCACCTCAAGGGTATCGGGCACTGAAGCTTTCTTT.

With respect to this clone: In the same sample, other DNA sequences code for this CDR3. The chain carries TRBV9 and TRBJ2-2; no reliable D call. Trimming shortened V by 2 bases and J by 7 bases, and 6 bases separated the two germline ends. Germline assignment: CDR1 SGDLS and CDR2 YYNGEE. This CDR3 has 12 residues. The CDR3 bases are TGTGCCAGCAGCGTTGGTGGCGGGGAGCTGTTTTTT. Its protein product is CASSVGGGELFF. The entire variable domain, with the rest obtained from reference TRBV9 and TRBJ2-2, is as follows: DSGVTQTPKHLITATGQRVTLRCSPRSGDLSVYWYQQSLDQGLQFLIQYYNGEERAKGNILERFSAQQFPDLHSELNLSSLELGDSALYFCASSVGGGELFFGEGSRLTVL.

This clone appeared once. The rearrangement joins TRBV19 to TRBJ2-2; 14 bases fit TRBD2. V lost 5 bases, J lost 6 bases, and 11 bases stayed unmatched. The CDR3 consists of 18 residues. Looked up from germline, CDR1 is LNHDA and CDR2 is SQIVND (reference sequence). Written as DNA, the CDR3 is TGTGCCAGTAGTCTGCGACTAGCGGGAGGGCCCGGGGCCGGGGAGCTGTTTTTT. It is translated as CASSLRLAGGPGAGELFF.

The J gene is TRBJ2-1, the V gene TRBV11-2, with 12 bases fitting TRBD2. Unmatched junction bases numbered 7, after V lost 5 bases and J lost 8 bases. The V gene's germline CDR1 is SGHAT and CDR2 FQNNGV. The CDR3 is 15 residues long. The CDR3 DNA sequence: TGTGCCAGCAGCCCCACTAGCGGGAGGCACTATGAGCAGTTCTTC. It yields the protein CASSPTSGRHYEQFF.

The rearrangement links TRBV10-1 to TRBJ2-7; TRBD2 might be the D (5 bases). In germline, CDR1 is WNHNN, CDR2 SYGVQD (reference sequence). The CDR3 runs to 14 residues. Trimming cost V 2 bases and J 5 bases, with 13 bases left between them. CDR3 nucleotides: TGCGCCAGCAGTGAGCTCAGCGAGGGAAACGAGCAGTACTTC. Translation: CASSELSEGNEQYF.

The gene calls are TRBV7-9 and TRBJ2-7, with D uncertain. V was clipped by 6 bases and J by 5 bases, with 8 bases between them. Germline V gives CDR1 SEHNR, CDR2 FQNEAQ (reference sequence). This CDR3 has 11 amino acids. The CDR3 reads CASRLTNEQYF. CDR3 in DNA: TGTGCCAGCAGGTTAACCAACGAGCAGTACTTC. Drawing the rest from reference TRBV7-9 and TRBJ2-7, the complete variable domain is DTGVSQNPRHKITKRGQNVTFRCDPISEHNRLYWYRQTLGQGPEFLTYFQNEAQLEKSRLLSDRFSAERPKGSFSTLEIQRTEQGDSAMYLCASRLTNEQYFGPGTRLTVT.

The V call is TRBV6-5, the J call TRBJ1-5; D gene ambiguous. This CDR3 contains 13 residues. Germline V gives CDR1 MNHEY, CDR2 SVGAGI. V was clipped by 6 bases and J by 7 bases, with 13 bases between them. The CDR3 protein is CASSLDPAQPQHF. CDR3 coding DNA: TGTGCCAGCAGCCTCGACCCTGCCCAGCCCCAGCATTTT.

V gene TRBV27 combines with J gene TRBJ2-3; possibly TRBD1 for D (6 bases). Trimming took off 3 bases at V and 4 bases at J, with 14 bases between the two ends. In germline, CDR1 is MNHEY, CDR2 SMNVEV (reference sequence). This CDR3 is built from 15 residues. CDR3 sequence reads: CASSFGGPRADTQYF. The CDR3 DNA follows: TGTGCCAGCAGTTTTGGGGGCCCTCGGGCAGATACGCAGTATTTT.

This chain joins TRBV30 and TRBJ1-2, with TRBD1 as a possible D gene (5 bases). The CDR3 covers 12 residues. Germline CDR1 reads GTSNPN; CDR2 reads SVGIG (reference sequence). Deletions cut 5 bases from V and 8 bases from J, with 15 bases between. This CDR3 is CAWGRGREGYTF. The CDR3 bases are TGTGCCTGGGGTCGGGGCAGGGAGGGCTACACCTTC.

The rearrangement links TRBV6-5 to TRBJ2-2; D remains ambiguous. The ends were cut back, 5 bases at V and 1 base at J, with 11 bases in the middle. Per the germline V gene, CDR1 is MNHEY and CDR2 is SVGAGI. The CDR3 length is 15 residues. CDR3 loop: CASSREARNTGELFF. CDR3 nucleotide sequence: TGTGCCAGCAGTAGAGAAGCACGGAACACCGGGGAGCTGTTTTTT.

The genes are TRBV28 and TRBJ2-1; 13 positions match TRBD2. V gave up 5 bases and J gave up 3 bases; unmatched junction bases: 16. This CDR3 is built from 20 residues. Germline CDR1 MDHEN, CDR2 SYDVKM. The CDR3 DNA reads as TGTGCCAGCAGTACAAGGAACAACGGACTAGCGGGAGTTATCTACAATGAGCAGTTCTTC. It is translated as CASSTRNNGLAGVIYNEQFF.

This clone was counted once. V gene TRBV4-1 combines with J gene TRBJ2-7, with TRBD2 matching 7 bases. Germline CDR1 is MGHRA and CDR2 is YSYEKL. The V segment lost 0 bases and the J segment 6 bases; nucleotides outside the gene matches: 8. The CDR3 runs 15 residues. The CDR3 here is CASSQDRREGGEQYF. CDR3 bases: TGCGCCAGCAGCCAAGATCGGAGGGAGGGTGGCGAGCAGTACTTC.

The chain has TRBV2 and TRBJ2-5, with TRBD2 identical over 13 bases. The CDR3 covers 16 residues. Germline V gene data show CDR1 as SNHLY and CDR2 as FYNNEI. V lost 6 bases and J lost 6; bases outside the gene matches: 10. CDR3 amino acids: CASSRTTSGRDQTQYF. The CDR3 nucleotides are TGTGCCAGCAGCCGAACCACTAGCGGGAGGGATCAGACCCAGTACTTC.

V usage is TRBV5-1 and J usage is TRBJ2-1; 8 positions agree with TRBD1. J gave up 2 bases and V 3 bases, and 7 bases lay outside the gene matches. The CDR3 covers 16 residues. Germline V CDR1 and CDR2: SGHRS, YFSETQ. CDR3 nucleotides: TGCGCCAGCAGCTGGACCGGGACAGGACCCTACAATGAGCAGTTCTTC. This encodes CASSWTGTGPYNEQFF.

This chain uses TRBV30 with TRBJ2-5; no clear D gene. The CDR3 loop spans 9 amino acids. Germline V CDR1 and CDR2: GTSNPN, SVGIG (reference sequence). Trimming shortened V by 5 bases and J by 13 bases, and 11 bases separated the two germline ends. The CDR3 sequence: CAWGPPPYF. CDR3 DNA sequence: TGTGCCTGGGGCCCCCCCCCGTACTTC.

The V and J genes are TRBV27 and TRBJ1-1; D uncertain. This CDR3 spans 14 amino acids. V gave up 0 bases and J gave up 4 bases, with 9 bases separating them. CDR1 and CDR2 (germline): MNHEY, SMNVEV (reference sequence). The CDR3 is CASSLSTGVTEAFF. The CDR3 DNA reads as TGTGCCAGCAGTTTATCGACCGGGGTCACTGAAGCTTTCTTT.

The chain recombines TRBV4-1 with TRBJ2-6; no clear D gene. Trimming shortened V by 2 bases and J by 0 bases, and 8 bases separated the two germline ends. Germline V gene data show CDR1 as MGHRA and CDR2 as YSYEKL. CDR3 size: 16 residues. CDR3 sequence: CASSQFPLSGANVLTF. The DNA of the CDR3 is TGCGCCAGCAGCCAATTCCCTCTCTCTGGGGCCAACGTCCTGACTTTC.

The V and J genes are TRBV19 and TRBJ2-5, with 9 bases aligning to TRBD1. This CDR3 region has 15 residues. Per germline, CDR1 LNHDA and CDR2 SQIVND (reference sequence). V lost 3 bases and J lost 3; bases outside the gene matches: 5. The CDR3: CASSIKTGGEETQYF. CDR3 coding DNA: TGTGCCAGTAGTATCAAGACAGGGGGGGAAGAGACCCAGTACTTC.

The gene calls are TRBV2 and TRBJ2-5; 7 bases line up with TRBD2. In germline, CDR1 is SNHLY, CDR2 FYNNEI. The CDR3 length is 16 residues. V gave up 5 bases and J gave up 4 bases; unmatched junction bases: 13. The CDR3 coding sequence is TGTGCCAGCAGTCTCCGCGAGCGGGGATGGGGAGAGACCCAGTACTTC. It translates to CASSLRERGWGETQYF.

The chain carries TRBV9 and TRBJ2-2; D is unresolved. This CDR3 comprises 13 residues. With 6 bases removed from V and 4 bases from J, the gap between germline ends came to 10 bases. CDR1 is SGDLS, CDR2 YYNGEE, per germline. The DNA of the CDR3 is TGTGCCAGCACGGAAAGGACCACCGGGGAGCTGTTTTTT. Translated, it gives CASTERTTGELFF. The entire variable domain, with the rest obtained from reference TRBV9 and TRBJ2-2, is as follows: DSGVTQTPKHLITATGQRVTLRCSPRSGDLSVYWYQQSLDQGLQFLIQYYNGEERAKGNILERFSAQQFPDLHSELNLSSLELGDSALYFCASTERTTGELFFGEGSRLTVL.